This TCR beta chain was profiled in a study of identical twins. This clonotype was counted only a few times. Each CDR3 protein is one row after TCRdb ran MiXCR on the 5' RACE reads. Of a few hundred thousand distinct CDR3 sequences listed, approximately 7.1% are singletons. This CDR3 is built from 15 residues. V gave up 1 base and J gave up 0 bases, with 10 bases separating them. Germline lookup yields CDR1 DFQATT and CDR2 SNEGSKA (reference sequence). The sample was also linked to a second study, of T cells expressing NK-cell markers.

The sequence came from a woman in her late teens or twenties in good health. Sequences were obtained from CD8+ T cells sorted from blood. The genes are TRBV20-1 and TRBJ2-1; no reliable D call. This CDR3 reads CSARGATSSYNEQFF. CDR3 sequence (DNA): TGCAGTGCTAGAGGGGCGACAAGCTCCTACAATGAGCAGTTCTTC.